Listed below are T cell receptor beta chains from one sample, sequenced in a study of blood T cell repertoires in COVID-19. Generated by immunoSEQ multiplex PCR, the TCRdb table keeps only in-frame clones and is missing some. The sample has under 200,000 clones; more than 75% are singletons. The sequenced sample was peripheral blood. These receptors all stem from a middle-aged man with active or convalescent COVID-19. Both conserved end residues are part of each CDR3.

j_call v_call cdr3_aa
TRBJ2-3 TRBV5-4 CASSIKRGSTDTQYF
TRBJ2-3 TRBV30 CAWSVTGQGHTQYF
TRBJ2-1 TRBV7-2 CASSHVAGGPGEQFF
TRBJ1-2 TRBV6-5 CASGLDRAYGYTF
TRBJ1-4 TRBV10-3 CAISPDGTNEKLFF
TRBJ1-2 TRBV11-2 CASSSTGWEGYTF
TRBJ1-1 TRBV27 CASSAGRGPGAFF
TRBJ1-2 TRBV25-1 CASSDPTVLSSYGYTF
TRBJ2-3 TRBV7-2 CASSVSGIQYF
TRBJ2-3 TRBV7-2 CASSFRGRTDTQYF
TRBJ2-7 TRBV28 CASRSPGTGLSYEQYF
TRBJ1-3 TRBV19 CASKEGQGRNTIYF
TRBJ1-5 TRBV7-2 CASSLTGNQPQHF
TRBJ2-7 TRBV6-6 CASSYEGGPTYEQYF
TRBJ1-1 TRBV11-1 CASSLGGQGEAFF
TRBJ1-1 TRBV6-2/TRBV6-3 CASSFSQMNTEAFF
TRBJ1-1 TRBV5-1 CASSFAGVTEAFF
TRBJ1-4 TRBV30 CAWSLIGTEKLFF
TRBJ1-1 TRBV11-3 CASSLGRGNLNTEAFF
TRBJ2-5 TRBV11-1 CASSGQEIQETQYF
TRBJ1-2 TRBV2 CASNKDRANYGYTF
TRBJ1-1 TRBV5-1 CASSPEDRDTEAFF
TRBJ1-2 TRBV5-8 CASSLGRAEVAGYTF
TRBJ1-6 TRBV12-5 CASGSGDSFNSPLHF